This note documents a single TCR beta chain sequence. Its specificity is not known. Cells designated naive CD8 were CD45RO-negative and were positively selected for CCR7, with terminally differentiated effector memory CD45RA+ cells excluded. Original handling: Filtering was not the same, since immunoSEQ gave junction-only sequences without quality scores. Produced via immunoSEQ multiplex PCR; TCRdb's table is partial and in-frame only. V, J and clone size are taken as reported in that table, and D and trimming were inferred from the DNA itself. The sample lists about 750,000 clones, 80% to 95% occurring once. The sample originates from a study of shared clonotypes between healthy human individuals. On the study more broadly: A donor's plate count was three for CD4 naive and three for CD4 memory; CD8 naive had two and CD8 memory one.

Germline V lookup: CDR1 PRHDT, CDR2 FYEKMQ (reference sequence). V lost 5 bases and J lost 2, with 9 bases in between. The length of the CDR3 is 13 residues. Study results and limitations: Represented diversity, genetic and exposure-history alike, was limited by few donors.

This clonotype was obtained from a young man in good health. Sequencing was done on a sample of naive CD8+ T cells sorted from blood. The chain joins TRBV13 to TRBJ2-5, with D unclear. The chain's CDR3 is CASSPAYQETQYF. CDR3 nucleotide sequence: TGTGCCAGCAGCCCAGCGTATCAAGAGACCCAGTACTTC.